This TCR beta chain was retrieved from a study of monozygotic twins with cystic fibrosis. Study-wide context: Library input was about 3 micrograms of fragmented DNA, with about 15 PCR cycles.

Some clones are missing from TCRdb's copy, which holds only in-frame ones; the method was immunoSEQ multiplex PCR. The table shows around 10,000 clones, with about 89% occurring only once. Concerning this clone: The target antigen is unknown.

Overall study results and limits: Median Simpson clonality of 0.0095 suggested naive T cells predominated. V usage most resembled the co-twin in 13 of 16 pairs. Monozygotic CF twin pairs shared significantly more nucleotide-identical clonotypes than unrelated CF individuals did.

Sequences were obtained from blood. The source is a boy aged 2-15 years with cystic fibrosis.

The CDR3 here is CASSLRGAGGGSTDTQYF. The CDR3 coding sequence is TGTGCCAGCAGCTTAAGGGGCGCTGGGGGCGGTAGCACAGATACGCAGTATTTT. This chain connects TRBV7-9 to TRBJ2-3; the D gene is possibly TRBD1 (6 bases). This CDR3 contains 18 residues. V was cut by 2 bases and J by 0 bases, with 18 bases left in between. CDR1 is SEHNR, CDR2 FQNEAQ, per germline (reference sequence).